This T cell receptor (beta chain) was found in a study of cytomegalovirus exposure and HLA in healthy donors. CDR1 LNHNV and CDR2 YYDKDF come from the germline V gene (reference sequence). V dropped 3 bases and J dropped 5 bases, with 10 bases sitting between them. CDR3 length: 13 amino acids. The study ran its PCR with 60 Vbeta and 13 Jbeta primers. Assay used: immunoSEQ multiplex PCR; TCRdb lists only in-frame clones, some missing. The sample gives about 120,000 clones, around 81% of which show up once; around 4.2% is in the top ten. The genes are TRBV15 and TRBJ2-5; D remains ambiguous. The material sequenced was PBMCs. This receptor was taken from a woman aged 25 to 39 in good health and CMV-seronegative. CDR3: CATSSEARETQYF. The CDR3 DNA reads TGTGCCACCAGCAGTGAAGCGAGGGAGACCCAGTACTTC.